This T cell receptor beta chain was recorded in a study of human T cells and chemical hapten exposure. About this clonotype itself: Its cognate antigen is unknown.

Specified time point: pre-sensitization, week 0. Treatment of the sample: therapeutic diphenylcyclopropenone sensitization with weekly scalp DPC. TCRdb re-called the RACE reads with MiXCR, one entry per CDR3 protein. Of under 110,000 distinct CDR3 sequences in the sample, roughly 12% were seen once. Germline loops: CDR1 SEHNR, CDR2 FQNEAQ (reference sequence). V was trimmed by 5 bases and J by 4 bases, leaving 15 bases between them. CDR3 length equals 15 residues. Points from the study as a whole: Sensitizing with DPC caused no change in TCRs above 1 in 1000 frequency.

The sequence came from a woman aged 45-65 years with alopecia areata. Some clones in this sample may be carry-over from other donors' samples. This specimen consisted of whole blood, obtained in connection with sensitization to the hapten diphenylcyclopropenone (DPC). The chain couples TRBV7-9 to TRBJ1-3; perhaps TRBD1 as D (6 bases). The CDR3 nucleotides are TGTGCCAGCAGCCCATTCCGCGACAGGGGAAACACCATATATTTT. Translating it yields CASSPFRDRGNTIYF. Together with reference TRBV7-9 and TRBJ1-3, the CDR3 gives the full variable domain: DTGVSQNPRHKITKRGQNVTFRCDPISEHNRLYWYRQTLGQGPEFLTYFQNEAQLEKSRLLSDRFSAERPKGSFSTLEIQRTEQGDSAMYLCASSPFRDRGNTIYFGEGSWLTVV.